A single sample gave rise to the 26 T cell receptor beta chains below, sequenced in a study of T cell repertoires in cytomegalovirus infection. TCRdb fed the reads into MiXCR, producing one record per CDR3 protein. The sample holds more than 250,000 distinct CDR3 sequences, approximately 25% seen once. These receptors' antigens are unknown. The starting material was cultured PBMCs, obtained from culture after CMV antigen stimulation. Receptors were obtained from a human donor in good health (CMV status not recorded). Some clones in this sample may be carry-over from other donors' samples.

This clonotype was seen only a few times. The CDR3 region has the DNA TGTGCCAGCAGCGGGAGCGGGGGAATGGGATTCTTC. Amino acids: CASSGSGGMGFF. V is TRBV7-6 and J is TRBJ2-1, with 8 bases lining up with TRBD2. The CDR3 runs 12 residues. CDR1 SGHVS and CDR2 FNYEAQ come from the germline V gene. V trimming: 5 bases; J trimming: 16 bases; junction bases outside the gene matches: 10.

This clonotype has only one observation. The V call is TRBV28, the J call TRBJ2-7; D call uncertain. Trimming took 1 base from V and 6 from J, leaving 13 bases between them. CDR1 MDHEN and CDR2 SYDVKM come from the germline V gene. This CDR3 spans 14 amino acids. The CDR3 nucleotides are TGTGCCAGCAGTTTATTCGGGCAGAACCCCGAGCAGTACTTC. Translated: CASSLFGQNPEQYF. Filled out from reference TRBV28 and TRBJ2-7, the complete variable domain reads DVKVTQSSRYLVKRTGEKVFLECVQDMDHENMFWYRQDPGLGLRLIYFSYDVKMKEKGDIPEGYSVSREKKERFSLILESASTNQTSMYLCASSLFGQNPEQYFGPGTRLTVT.

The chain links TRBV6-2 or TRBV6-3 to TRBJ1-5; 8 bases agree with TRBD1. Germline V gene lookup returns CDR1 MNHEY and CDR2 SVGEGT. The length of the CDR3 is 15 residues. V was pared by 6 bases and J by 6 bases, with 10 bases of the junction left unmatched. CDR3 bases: TGTGCCAGCAGCTTGAGGAGACAGGGGTTTCAGCCCCAGCATTTT. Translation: CASSLRRQGFQPQHF.

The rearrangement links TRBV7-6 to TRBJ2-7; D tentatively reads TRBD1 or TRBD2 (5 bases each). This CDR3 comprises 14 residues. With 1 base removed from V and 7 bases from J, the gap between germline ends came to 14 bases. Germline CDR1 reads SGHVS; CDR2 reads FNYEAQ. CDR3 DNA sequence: TGTGCCAGCAGCTTAGTCGTCCGGGACGGGGAGCAGTACTTC. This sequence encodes CASSLVVRDGEQYF.

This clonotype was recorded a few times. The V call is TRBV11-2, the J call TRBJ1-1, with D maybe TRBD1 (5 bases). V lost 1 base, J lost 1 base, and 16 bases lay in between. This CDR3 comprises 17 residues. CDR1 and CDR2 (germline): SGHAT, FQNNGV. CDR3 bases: TGTGCCAGCAGCTTAGGGCAGGGAAGTCTCTGGAACACTGAAGCTTTCTTT. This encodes CASSLGQGSLWNTEAFF.

CDR3 loop: CASGSGQGSQPQHF. The CDR3 region has the DNA TGTGCTAGTGGGTCGGGACAGGGTAGTCAGCCCCAGCATTTT. V gene TRBV12-5 combines with J gene TRBJ1-5; 9 nucleotides align to TRBD1. V was pared by 6 bases and J by 6 bases, with 6 bases of the junction left unmatched. Germline CDR1 LGHNT, CDR2 FRNRAP. The CDR3 spans 14 residues.

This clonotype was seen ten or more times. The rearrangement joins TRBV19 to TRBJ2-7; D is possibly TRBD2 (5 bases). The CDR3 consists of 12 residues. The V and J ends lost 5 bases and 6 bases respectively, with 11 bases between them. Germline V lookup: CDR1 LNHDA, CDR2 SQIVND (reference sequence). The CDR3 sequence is CASSPPRGEQYF. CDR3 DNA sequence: TGTGCCAGTAGTCCTCCCCGGGGCGAGCAGTACTTC.

The CDR3 DNA sequence: TGTGCCAGCAGCTCCATCTGGACTTACAATGAGCAGTTCTTC. It codes for CASSSIWTYNEQFF. This rearrangement joins TRBV7-9 to TRBJ2-1; the D gene is possibly TRBD2 (5 bases). The CDR3 is 14 amino acids. With 4 bases removed from V and 4 bases from J, the gap between germline ends came to 11 bases. In germline, CDR1 is SEHNR, CDR2 FQNEAQ (reference sequence).

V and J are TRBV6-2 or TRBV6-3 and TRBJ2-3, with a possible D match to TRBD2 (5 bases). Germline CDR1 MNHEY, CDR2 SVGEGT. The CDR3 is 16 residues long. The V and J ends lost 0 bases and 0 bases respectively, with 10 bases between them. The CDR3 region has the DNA TGTGCCAGCAGTTACTCCGGAAGCGGTAGCACAGATACGCAGTATTTT. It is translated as CASSYSGSGSTDTQYF.

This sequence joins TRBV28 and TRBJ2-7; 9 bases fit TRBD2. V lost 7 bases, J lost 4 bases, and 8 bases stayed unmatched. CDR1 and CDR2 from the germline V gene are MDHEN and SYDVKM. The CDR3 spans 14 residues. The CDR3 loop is CASTQAGLAYEQYF. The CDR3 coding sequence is TGTGCCAGCACCCAGGCCGGACTAGCGTACGAGCAGTACTTC.

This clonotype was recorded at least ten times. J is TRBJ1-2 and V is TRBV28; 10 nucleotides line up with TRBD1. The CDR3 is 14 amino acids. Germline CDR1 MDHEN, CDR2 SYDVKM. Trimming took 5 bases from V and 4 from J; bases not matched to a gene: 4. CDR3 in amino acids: CASSRGTGAYGYTF. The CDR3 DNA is TGTGCCAGCAGTAGAGGGACAGGGGCCTATGGCTACACCTTC.

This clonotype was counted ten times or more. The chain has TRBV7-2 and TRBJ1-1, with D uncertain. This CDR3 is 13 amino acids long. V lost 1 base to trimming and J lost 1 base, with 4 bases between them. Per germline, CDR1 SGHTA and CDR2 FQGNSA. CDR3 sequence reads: CASSLVQNTEAFF. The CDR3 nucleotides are TGTGCCAGCAGCTTAGTCCAGAACACTGAAGCTTTCTTT.

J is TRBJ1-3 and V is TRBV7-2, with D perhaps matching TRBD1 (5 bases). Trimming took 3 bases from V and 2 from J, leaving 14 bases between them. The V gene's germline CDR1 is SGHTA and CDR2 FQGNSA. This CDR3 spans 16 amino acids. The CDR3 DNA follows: TGTGCCAGCAGCTTTCCCTCCGACAGTGCTGGAAACACCATATATTTT. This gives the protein CASSFPSDSAGNTIYF.

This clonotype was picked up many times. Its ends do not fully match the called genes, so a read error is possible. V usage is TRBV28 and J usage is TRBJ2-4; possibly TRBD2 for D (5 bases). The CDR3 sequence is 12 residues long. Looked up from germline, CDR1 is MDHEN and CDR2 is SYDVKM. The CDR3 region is CASSSPLRPGNF. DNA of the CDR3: TGTGCCAGCAGTTCACCGCTACGGCCCGGGAACTTC.

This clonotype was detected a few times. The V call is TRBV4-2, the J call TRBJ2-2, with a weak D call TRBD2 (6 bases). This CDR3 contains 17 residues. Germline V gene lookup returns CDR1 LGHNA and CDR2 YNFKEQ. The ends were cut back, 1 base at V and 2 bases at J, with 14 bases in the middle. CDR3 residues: CASSQVSGTYNTGELFF. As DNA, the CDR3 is TGTGCCAGCAGCCAAGTTTCCGGGACTTATAACACCGGGGAGCTGTTTTTT.

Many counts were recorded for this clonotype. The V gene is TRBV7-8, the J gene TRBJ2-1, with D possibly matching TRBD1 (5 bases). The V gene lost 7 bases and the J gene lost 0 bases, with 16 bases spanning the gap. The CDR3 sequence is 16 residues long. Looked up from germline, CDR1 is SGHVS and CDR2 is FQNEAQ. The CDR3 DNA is TGTGCCAGCACAACCGGCAGGGTGAGCTCCTACAATGAGCAGTTCTTC. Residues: CASTTGRVSSYNEQFF.

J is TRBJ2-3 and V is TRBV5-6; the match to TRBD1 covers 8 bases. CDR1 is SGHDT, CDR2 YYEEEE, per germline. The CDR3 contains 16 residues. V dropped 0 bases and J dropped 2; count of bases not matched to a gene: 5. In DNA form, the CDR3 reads TGTGCCAGCAGCTTGGTAGGACAGGGAACCACAGATACGCAGTATTTT. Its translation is CASSLVGQGTTDTQYF.

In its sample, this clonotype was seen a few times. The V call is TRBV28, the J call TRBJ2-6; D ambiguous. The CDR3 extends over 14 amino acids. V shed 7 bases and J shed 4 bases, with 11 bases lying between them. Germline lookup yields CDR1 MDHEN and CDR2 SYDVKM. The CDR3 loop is CASMRHSGANVLTF. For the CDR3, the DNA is TGTGCCAGCATGCGGCACTCGGGGGCCAACGTCCTGACTTTC.

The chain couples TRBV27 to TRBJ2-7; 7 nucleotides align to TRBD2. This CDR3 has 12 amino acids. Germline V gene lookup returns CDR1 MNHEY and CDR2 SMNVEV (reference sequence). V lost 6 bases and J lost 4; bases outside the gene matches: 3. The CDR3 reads CASRTSLYEQYF. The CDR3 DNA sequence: TGTGCCAGCAGGACTAGCCTTTACGAGCAGTACTTC.

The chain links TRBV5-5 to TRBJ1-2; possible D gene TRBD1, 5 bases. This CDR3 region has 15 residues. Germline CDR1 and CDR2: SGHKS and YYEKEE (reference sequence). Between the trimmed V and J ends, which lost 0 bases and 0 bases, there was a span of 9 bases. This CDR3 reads CASSLEDRTNYGYTF. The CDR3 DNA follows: TGTGCCAGCAGCTTGGAAGACAGAACTAACTATGGCTACACCTTC.

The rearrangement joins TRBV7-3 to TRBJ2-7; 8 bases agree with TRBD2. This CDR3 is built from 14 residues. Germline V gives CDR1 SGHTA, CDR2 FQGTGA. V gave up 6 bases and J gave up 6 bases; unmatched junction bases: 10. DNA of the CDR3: TGTGCCAGCAGGTCGGGACTAGTCACGAGCGAGCAGTACTTC. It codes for CASRSGLVTSEQYF.

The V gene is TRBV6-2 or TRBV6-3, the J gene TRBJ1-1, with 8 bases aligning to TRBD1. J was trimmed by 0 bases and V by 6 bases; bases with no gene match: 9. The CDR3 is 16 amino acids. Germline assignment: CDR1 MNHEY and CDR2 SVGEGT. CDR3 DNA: TGTGCCAGCAGAAACGCACCGGGACAGGTGAACACTGAAGCTTTCTTT. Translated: CASRNAPGQVNTEAFF.

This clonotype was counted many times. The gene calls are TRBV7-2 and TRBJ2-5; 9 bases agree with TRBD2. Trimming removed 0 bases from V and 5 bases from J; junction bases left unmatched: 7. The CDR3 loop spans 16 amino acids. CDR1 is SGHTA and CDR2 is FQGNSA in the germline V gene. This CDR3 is CASSLALLAGGETQYF. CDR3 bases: TGTGCCAGCAGCTTAGCGCTACTAGCGGGCGGGGAGACCCAGTACTTC.

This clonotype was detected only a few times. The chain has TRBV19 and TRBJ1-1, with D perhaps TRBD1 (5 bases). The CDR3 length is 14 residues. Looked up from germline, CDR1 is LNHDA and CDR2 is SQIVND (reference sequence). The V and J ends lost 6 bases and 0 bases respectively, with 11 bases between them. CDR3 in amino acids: CASRKTEMNTEAFF. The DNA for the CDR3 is TGTGCCAGTAGGAAGACAGAGATGAACACTGAAGCTTTCTTT.

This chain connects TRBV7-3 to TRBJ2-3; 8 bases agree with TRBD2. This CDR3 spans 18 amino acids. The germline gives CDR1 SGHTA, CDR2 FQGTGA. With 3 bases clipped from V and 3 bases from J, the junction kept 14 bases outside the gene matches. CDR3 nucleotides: TGTGCCAGCAGCTTCTTGGCGGGAGGAGGTACTAAGACAGATACGCAGTATTTT. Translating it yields CASSFLAGGGTKTDTQYF.

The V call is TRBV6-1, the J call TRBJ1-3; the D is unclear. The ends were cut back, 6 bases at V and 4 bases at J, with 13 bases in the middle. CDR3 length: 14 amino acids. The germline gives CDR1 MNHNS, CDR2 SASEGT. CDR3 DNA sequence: TGTGCCAGCAGACCTTCAGGAGTCGGAAACACCATATATTTT. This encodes CASRPSGVGNTIYF.